This T cell receptor (beta chain) is from a study of blood T cell repertoires in COVID-19 (dated by TCRdb to 2018 to 2021). Background on the whole study: Collaborator samples came from the United States, Italy and Spain and covered acute and convalescent phases of COVID-19. The material from the prospective study consisted of cDNA or gDNA derived from T cells, B-cell-depleted T cells, or PBMCs. Deeply sampled blood TCRbeta repertoires from subjects exposed to, actively infected with, or recovered from COVID-19 were included in the dataset. The repertoires were released in a freely available public database intended as a resource for research on the immune response to SARS-CoV-2. Samples came from the ongoing ImmuneRACE study (first 160 participants) plus 1,254 subjects from 6 global collaborators. Nearly every sample came with metadata listing a de-identified subject ID, COVID-19 status, age in years and sex. Where available, HLA class I and class II types were obtained from metadata supplied by the sample provider rather than from assay-based typing. Findings and caveats that apply to the study as a whole: The amount of clinical and demographic metadata varied by source and participant and was provided uncurated.

TCRbeta CDR3 regions were amplified from genomic DNA using the immunoSEQ Assay, a bias-controlled multiplex PCR. The original pipeline was this. Within the assay, amplification of reference gene primers was used to estimate how many nucleated cells each sample contained. To quantify the absolute abundance of each unique TCRbeta CDR3 rearrangement, sequence reads were collapsed and filtered. For each sample, productive Simpson clonality was calculated as the square root of Simpson's diversity index across productive rearrangements. Drawn from immuneACCESS, this table holds only the in-frame rearrangements with V and J called that TCRdb kept. Clones are partly lost; checked studies trace under half to an unresolved V gene and leave the rest unexplained. V, J and clone size were drawn from that table, and D and trimming were deduced from the DNA. The sample yields more than 75,000 clones; approximately 81% were counted once. About 14% of the sample is taken by the ten largest.

On this clone itself: Its antigen has not been determined. No much larger clonotype is one base removed from it; base qualities were not supplied.

V is pruned by 6 bases and J by 4 bases, leaving 7 bases of the junction without a gene match. CDR1 MNHNY and CDR2 SVGAGI were looked up in the germline V gene (reference sequence). The CDR3 starts with the cysteine, ends with the phenylalanine, and has 14 residues. The DNA shown is the 42-base CDR3, in frame from base 1. Whole blood was collected in K2EDTA tubes by collaborating institutions according to the institutions' own protocols. For TCRbeta analysis, collaborators shipped samples as frozen whole blood, isolated PBMCs, or DNA extracted from either of those sample types. The receptor comes from a woman in her 70s with acute or convalescent COVID-19. The chain links TRBV6-6 with TRBJ1-1; a stretch of 8 junction bases matches TRBD1. The sample consisted of peripheral blood. The CDR3 protein is CASRGRGLGTEAFF. In nucleotide form, the sequence is TGTGCCAGCAGAGGCAGGGGGCTTGGCACTGAAGCTTTCTTT.